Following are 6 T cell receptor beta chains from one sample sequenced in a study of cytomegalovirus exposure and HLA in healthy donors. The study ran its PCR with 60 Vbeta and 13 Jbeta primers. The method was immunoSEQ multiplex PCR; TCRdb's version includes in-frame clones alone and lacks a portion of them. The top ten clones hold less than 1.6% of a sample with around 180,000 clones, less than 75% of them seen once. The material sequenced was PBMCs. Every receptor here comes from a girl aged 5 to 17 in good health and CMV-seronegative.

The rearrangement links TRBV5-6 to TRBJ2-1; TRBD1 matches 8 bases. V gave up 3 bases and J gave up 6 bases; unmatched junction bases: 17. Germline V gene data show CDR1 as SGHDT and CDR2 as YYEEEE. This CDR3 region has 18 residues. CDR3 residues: CASSSLGELRQGSNEQFF. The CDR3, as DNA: TGTGCCAGCAGCTCCCTTGGAGAACTACGACAGGGGTCCAATGAGCAGTTCTTC.

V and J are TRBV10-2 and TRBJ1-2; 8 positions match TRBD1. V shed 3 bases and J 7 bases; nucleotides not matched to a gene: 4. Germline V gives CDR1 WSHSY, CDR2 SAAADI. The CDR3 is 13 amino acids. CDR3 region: CASSDRGQGGYTF. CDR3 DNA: TGCGCCAGCAGTGACAGGGGGCAGGGTGGCTACACCTTC.

CDR3 DNA: TGTGCCAGCAGCTTAAAGTCGAGAGGGGGGGCGGGTGAGCAGTTCTTC. This sequence encodes CASSLKSRGGAGEQFF. This chain joins TRBV7-3 and TRBJ2-1; tentatively, D is TRBD2 (7 bases). Between the trimmed V and J ends, which lost 1 base and 9 bases, there was a span of 19 bases. The germline V gene has CDR1 SGHTA and CDR2 FQGTGA. CDR3 size: 16 residues.

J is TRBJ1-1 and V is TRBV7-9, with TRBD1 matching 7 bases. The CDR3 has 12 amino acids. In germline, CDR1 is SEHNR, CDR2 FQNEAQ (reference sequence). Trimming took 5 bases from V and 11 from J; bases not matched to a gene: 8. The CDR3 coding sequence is TGTGCCAGCAGCGATCAGGGGGGTTCGGCTTTCTTT. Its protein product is CASSDQGGSAFF.

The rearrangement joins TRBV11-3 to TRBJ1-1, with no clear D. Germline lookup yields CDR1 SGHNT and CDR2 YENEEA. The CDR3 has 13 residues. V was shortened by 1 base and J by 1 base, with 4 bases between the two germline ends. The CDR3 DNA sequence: TGTGCCAGCAGCTTAGGACAGAACACTGAAGCTTTCTTT. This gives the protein CASSLGQNTEAFF.

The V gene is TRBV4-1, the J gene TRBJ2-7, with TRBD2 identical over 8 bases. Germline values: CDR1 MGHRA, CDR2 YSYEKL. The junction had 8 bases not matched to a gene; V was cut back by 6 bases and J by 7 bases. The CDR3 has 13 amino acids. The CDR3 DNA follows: TGCGCCAGCAGTGGACCCGGGGGGGGAGAGCAGTACTTC. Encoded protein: CASSGPGGGEQYF.